The sequence of this TCR beta chain was determined in a study of cytomegalovirus exposure and HLA in healthy donors. Clones were read by immunoSEQ multiplex PCR, and TCRdb kept only the in-frame ones, dropping some. The sample has about 60,000 clones; 95% to 97% are singletons. The germline gives CDR1 SGHVS, CDR2 FNYEAQ. V lost 2 bases and J 0 bases, leaving 13 bases between the germline ends. CDR3 length equals 16 residues. The source is a young woman in good health and CMV-seronegative. Sequencing used PBMCs. The J gene is TRBJ1-2, the V gene TRBV7-6; a weak D match, TRBD1 (6 bases). This chain's CDR3 is CASSLTPRGTNYGYTF. CDR3 nucleotide sequence: TGTGCCAGCAGCTTAACCCCCAGGGGAACTAACTATGGCTACACCTTC.